Described below is a single T cell receptor (beta chain) sequence and its context. The antigen is unknown. In the sorted-subset replicate PCRs, approximately 200 ng DNA, 29,000 or so T cell genomes, was used. Only in-frame clones appear in the TCRdb table, and some are missing; sequencing was by immunoSEQ multiplex PCR. The table lists around 1.9 million clones, just over 90% of them singletons, with around 1.7% in the top ten. CDR3 size: 16 residues. Trimming cost V 1 base and J 5 bases, with 17 bases left between them. CDR1 and CDR2 from the germline V gene are SGHVS and FNYEAQ. The data derive from a study of shared clonotypes between healthy human individuals. Study information: Three CD4 naive, three CD4 memory, two CD8 naive and one CD8 memory plate were used per donor.

Positively selected for CCR7, the CD45RO-negative cells used as naive CD8 cells excluded terminally differentiated effector memory CD45RA+ cells. Study conclusions and caveats: Among non-shared clonotypes, generation probabilities were lower than among those shared by all four donors.

This TCR derives from a man aged 18 to 35 in good health. Some clones in this sample may be carry-over from other donors' samples. The chain has TRBV7-6 and TRBJ2-5; D is possibly TRBD1 (6 bases). The sequenced sample was naive CD8+ T cells from PBMCs. The CDR3 nucleotides are TGTGCCAGCAGCTTAGAGGTGGCCAGGGGTGGGGAGACCCAGTACTTC. Its protein product is CASSLEVARGGETQYF.